This T cell receptor beta chain was documented in a study of cytomegalovirus exposure and HLA in healthy donors. PCR employed 60 Vbeta and 13 Jbeta primers. The protocol was immunoSEQ multiplex PCR, while the TCRdb copy is restricted to in-frame clones and leaves out a portion. The profile shows roughly 130,000 clones, 75% to 85% of them singletons. Germline-derived CDR1 and CDR2 are MDHEN and SYDVKM. With V trimmed by 1 base and J by 0 bases, 6 bases remained unmatched. This CDR3 has 17 amino acids. In the case of this clone: The antigen is undetermined.

General study results and limits: Per a later analysis, fewer than 20,000 TCR beta sequences showed association with HLA alleles at 0.05 false discovery rate. Earlier results showed most TCR beta V segments being productive about 90% or about 30% of the time.

The TCR comes from a male donor in good health and CMV-seronegative. The chain carries TRBV28 and TRBJ2-3; 8 bases align to TRBD2. What was sequenced was PBMCs. The DNA for the CDR3 is TGTGCCAGCAGTTTATTGCGGGGGGAAGGGAGCACAGATACGCAGTATTTT. The encoded protein is CASSLLRGEGSTDTQYF. Supplemented by reference TRBV28 and TRBJ2-3, the full variable domain reads DVKVTQSSRYLVKRTGEKVFLECVQDMDHENMFWYRQDPGLGLRLIYFSYDVKMKEKGDIPEGYSVSREKKERFSLILESASTNQTSMYLCASSLLRGEGSTDTQYFGPGTRLTVL.